This TCR beta chain was documented in a study of cytomegalovirus exposure and HLA in healthy donors. Findings and caveats of the study: Rarity marked most TCR sequences, yet some public TCRs occurred in many donors. The only immune exposure information that was available was CMV serostatus. An analysis that came later showed most CMV-associated TCR beta chains appearing HLA-restricted. Among TCR beta chains, those listed as cytomegalovirus-associated numbered some 160.

This clone was observed a few times. What it recognizes is unknown. V was clipped by 4 bases and J by 2 bases; unmatched bases: 3. CDR1 and CDR2 (germline): SGHAT, FQNNGV. There are 15 residues in the CDR3. PCR was performed using 60 Vbeta and 13 Jbeta primers. TCRdb keeps only in-frame clones here, not all; method: immunoSEQ multiplex PCR. The repertoire holds some 160,000 clones, with nearly 80% as singletons. Sequences were obtained from PBMCs. The chain joins TRBV11-2 to TRBJ1-4, with 8 bases identical to TRBD1. This TCR was recovered from a woman aged 40-49 years in good health and CMV-seronegative. The CDR3 DNA sequence: TGTGCCAGCAGCTCCAGACAGGGGACTAATGAAAAACTGTTTTTT. Its translation: CASSSRQGTNEKLFF.